The present T cell receptor beta chain was sequenced within a study of blood T cell repertoires in COVID-19. Between the trimmed V and J ends, which lost 1 base and 4 bases, there was a span of 3 bases. Germline V CDR1 and CDR2: SGHTA, FQGNSA. The CDR3 length is 12 residues. Profiling relied on immunoSEQ multiplex PCR, and the TCRdb table lists in-frame clones only, not all of them. The sample consists of 120,000 to 150,000 clones, just under 85% of them appearing once. This TCR came from a woman in her forties who had recovered from COVID-19. The V gene is TRBV7-2, the J gene TRBJ2-3; D is unresolved. Specimen: PBMCs or T cells enriched from blood (not recorded which). DNA of the CDR3: TGTGCCAGCAGCTTAGAGCCAGATACGCAGTATTTT. Its protein product is CASSLEPDTQYF.